The 10 T cell receptor beta chains below come from one sample, sequenced in a study of cytotoxic CD8 clonotypes in ibrutinib-treated CLL. TCRdb's copy holds only in-frame clones and misses some; the assay was immunoSEQ multiplex PCR. The sample includes tens of thousands of clones, roughly 50% of them seen just once. The sample in question was PBMCs, obtained before ibrutinib treatment. The receptors originated from a human donor with chronic lymphocytic leukemia.

The J gene is TRBJ1-1, the V gene TRBV7-2; no firm D call. Trimming took 3 bases from V and 7 from J, leaving 9 bases between them. The CDR3 spans 12 residues. The germline gives CDR1 SGHTA, CDR2 FQGNSA. In nucleotides, the CDR3 is TGTGCCAGCAGCTTCGTAGGTAATGAAGCTTTCTTT. Translation: CASSFVGNEAFF. The full variable domain, in which reference TRBV7-2 and TRBJ1-1 provide the parts outside the CDR3, is GAGVSQSPSNKVTEKGKDVELRCDPISGHTALYWYRQSLGQGLEFLIYFQGNSAPDKSGLPSDRFSAERTGGSVSTLTIQRTQQEDSAVYLCASSFVGNEAFFGQGTRLTVV.

The rearrangement links TRBV6-1 to TRBJ2-5, with TRBD2 identical over 8 bases. Per germline, CDR1 MNHNS and CDR2 SASEGT. V lost 2 bases and J lost 5; bases outside the gene matches: 10. The CDR3 totals 16 residues. The CDR3: CASSELAGNLWETQYF. The CDR3 DNA is TGTGCCAGCAGTGAACTAGCGGGCAACTTGTGGGAGACCCAGTACTTC.

This clone appeared a few times. The V call is TRBV4-1, the J call TRBJ2-5; a weak D match, TRBD2 (6 bases). This CDR3 spans 18 amino acids. Germline assignment: CDR1 MGHRA and CDR2 YSYEKL. V was trimmed by 1 base and J by 3 bases, leaving 21 bases between them. CDR3 protein: CASSQAAGYDSTKETQYF. In nucleotides, the CDR3 is TGCGCCAGCAGCCAAGCGGCGGGGTATGACAGTACAAAAGAGACCCAGTACTTC.

There are a few counts of this clone. V gene TRBV2 combines with J gene TRBJ1-1; perhaps TRBD1 as D (6 bases). V lost 5 bases and J lost 7, with 14 bases in between. Germline V lookup: CDR1 SNHLY, CDR2 FYNNEI. The CDR3 has 13 amino acids. CDR3 sequence (DNA): TGTGCCAGCAGTAGCGAACTCAGGGGTGAAGCTTTCTTT. Amino acids: CASSSELRGEAFF.

V usage is TRBV18 and J usage is TRBJ2-2; D unresolved. V lost 3 bases, J lost 3 bases, and 8 bases lay in between. The CDR3 is 14 amino acids. The V gene's germline CDR1 is KGHSH and CDR2 LQKENI. The DNA for the CDR3 is TGTGCCAGCTCACCCCCCGAGGACACCGGGGAGCTGTTTTTT. This translates into CASSPPEDTGELFF.

The chain is built from TRBV7-9 and TRBJ2-7, with 9 nucleotides matching TRBD1. From germline, CDR1 is SEHNR and CDR2 FQNEAQ (reference sequence). V shed 6 bases, J shed 4 bases, and the junction held 10 bases outside the gene matches. The CDR3 loop spans 15 amino acids. The CDR3 region has the DNA TGTGCCAGCAGATCAGCTGAGGACAGGGGATACGAGCAGTACTTC. This translates into CASRSAEDRGYEQYF.

The chain combines TRBV30 with TRBJ2-3; 8 nucleotides match TRBD2. CDR3 length: 14 amino acids. Looked up from germline, CDR1 is GTSNPN and CDR2 is SVGIG (reference sequence). V lost 5 bases and J lost 2; bases outside the gene matches: 6. For the CDR3, the DNA is TGTGCCTGGGCAACTAGCGGTTACACAGATACGCAGTATTTT. Its translation is CAWATSGYTDTQYF.

This clone was counted only a few times. V usage is TRBV6-5 and J usage is TRBJ2-7, with a tentative D call TRBD2 (6 bases). Germline V CDR1 and CDR2: MNHEY, SVGAGI. The CDR3 consists of 12 residues. V was shortened by 6 bases and J by 5 bases, with 11 bases between the two germline ends. Here the CDR3 reads CASSPGTHEQYF. The CDR3 nucleotides are TGTGCCAGCAGCCCAGGGACTCACGAGCAGTACTTC.

This rearrangement joins TRBV5-6 to TRBJ2-5; D is perhaps TRBD1 (5 bases). V lost 5 bases to trimming and J lost 2 bases, with 13 bases between them. The CDR3 extends over 14 amino acids. Germline V gene data show CDR1 as SGHDT and CDR2 as YYEEEE. DNA of the CDR3: TGTGCCAGCAGACCAGAGGACAAACAAGAGACCCAGTACTTC. Translation gives CASRPEDKQETQYF.

This chain connects TRBV30 to TRBJ1-6, with D maybe TRBD1 (5 bases). This CDR3 spans 13 amino acids. The germline V gene encodes CDR1 GTSNPN and CDR2 SVGIG (reference sequence). V lost 1 base and J 8 bases, leaving 9 bases between the germline ends. The CDR3 region has the DNA TGTGCCTGGAGTGGCAGGGCGGATTCACCCCTCCACTTT. Translated, it gives CAWSGRADSPLHF. Full variable domain (remainder filled in from reference TRBV30 and TRBJ1-6): SQTIHQWPATLVQPVGSPLSLECTVEGTSNPNLYWYRQAAGRGLQLLFYSVGIGQISSEVPQNLSASRPQDRQFILSSKKLLLSDSGFYLCAWSGRADSPLHFGNGTRLTVT.